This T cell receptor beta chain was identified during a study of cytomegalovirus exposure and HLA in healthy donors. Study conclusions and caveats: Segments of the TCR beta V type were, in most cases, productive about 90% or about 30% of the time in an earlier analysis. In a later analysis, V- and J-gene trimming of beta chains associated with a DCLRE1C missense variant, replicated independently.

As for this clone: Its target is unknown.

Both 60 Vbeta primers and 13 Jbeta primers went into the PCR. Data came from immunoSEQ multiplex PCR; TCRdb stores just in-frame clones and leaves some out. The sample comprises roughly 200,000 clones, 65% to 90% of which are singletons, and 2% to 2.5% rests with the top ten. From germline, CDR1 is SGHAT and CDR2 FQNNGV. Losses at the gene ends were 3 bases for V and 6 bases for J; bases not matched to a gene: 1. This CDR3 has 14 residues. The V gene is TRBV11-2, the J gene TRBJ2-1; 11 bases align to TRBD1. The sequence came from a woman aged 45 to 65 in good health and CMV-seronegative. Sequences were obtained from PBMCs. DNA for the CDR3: TGTGCCAGCAGCTTGGGGACAGGGGGCAATGAGCAGTTCTTC. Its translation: CASSLGTGGNEQFF.